This T cell receptor (beta chain) comes out of a study of blood T cell repertoires in COVID-19. Study-wide background: Samples representing acute and convalescent COVID-19 were sourced from the United States, Italy and Spain.

Clones were sequenced by immunoSEQ multiplex PCR, and TCRdb holds only the in-frame ones, with some missing. The data contain 150,000 to 200,000 clones, 84% of them singletons. The TCR sequence derives from a human donor with acute or convalescent COVID-19. The donor label of this sample is uncertain. The specimen sequenced was peripheral blood.

CDR3 amino acids: CASSPARDSYEQYF. The CDR3 bases are TGTGCCAGCAGCCCCGCGAGAGACTCCTACGAGCAGTACTTC. The genes are TRBV11-3 and TRBJ2-7; the D is unclear. The CDR3 has 14 residues. Per germline, CDR1 SGHNT and CDR2 YENEEA. V gave up 5 bases and J gave up 0 bases, with 11 bases separating them.